These 29 T cell receptor beta chains were all obtained from the same sample, sequenced in a study of regulatory dendritic cells for organ transplantation. These TCRs' antigens remain unknown. CFSE-labeled sorted T cells met regulatory or mature dendritic cells for 5 to 6 days. TCRdb's copy holds only in-frame clones and misses some; the assay was immunoSEQ multiplex PCR. The sample records under 15,000 clones, 74% being singletons. Sample: naive CD4+ T cells from blood cultured with regulatory dendritic cells. Subset here: CD45RA+ naive T cells. The receptors stem from a human donor in good health.

V usage is TRBV7-2 and J usage is TRBJ2-1; tentative D call: TRBD2 (6 bases). The CDR3 runs to 16 residues. V was cut by 3 bases and J by 10 bases, with 22 bases left in between. The V gene's germline CDR1 is SGHTA and CDR2 FQGNSA. The CDR3 region is CASSLARLARPGEQFF. The DNA of the CDR3 is TGTGCCAGCAGCTTGGCACGGCTAGCGCGGCCCGGGGAGCAGTTCTTC.

V gene TRBV18 combines with J gene TRBJ1-4, with TRBD1 as a possible D gene (5 bases). Trimming stripped 1 base from V and 13 bases from J, with 13 bases between. Germline CDR1 reads KGHSH; CDR2 reads LQKENI. The CDR3 length is 13 residues. CDR3: CASSPLGGDPLFF. CDR3 sequence (DNA): TGTGCCAGCTCACCACTTGGAGGGGATCCACTGTTTTTT.

The chain employs TRBV18 and TRBJ2-1, with 12 bases matching TRBD1. Unmatched junction bases numbered 5, after V lost 1 base and J lost 7 bases. Looked up from germline, CDR1 is KGHSH and CDR2 is LQKENI. The CDR3 covers 16 residues. The CDR3 region is CASSPLGTGGTNEQFF. The CDR3 region has the DNA TGTGCCAGCTCACCACTCGGGACAGGGGGCACGAATGAGCAGTTCTTC. Combining the CDR3 with reference TRBV18 and TRBJ2-1 gives the whole variable domain NAGVMQNPRHLVRRRGQEARLRCSPMKGHSHVYWYRQLPEEGLKFMVYLQKENIIDESGMPKERFSAEFPKEGPSILRIQQVVRGDSAAYFCASSPLGTGGTNEQFFGPGTRLTVL.

This chain uses TRBV6-6 with TRBJ1-5; 8 positions match TRBD1. There are 14 residues in the CDR3. Germline trimming cut 5 bases from V and 5 bases from J; bases unmatched to any gene: 5. Germline V gene lookup returns CDR1 MNHNY and CDR2 SVGAGI (reference sequence). CDR3 loop: CASSRTGQYQPQHF. CDR3 nucleotide sequence: TGTGCCAGCAGTAGGACAGGGCAATATCAGCCCCAGCATTTT.

The chain uses TRBV4-1 and TRBJ1-1; D is unresolved. Trimming removed 3 bases at V and 0 bases at J, with 8 bases between. CDR1 is MGHRA, CDR2 YSYEKL, per germline. The CDR3 runs 14 residues. The DNA for the CDR3 is TGCGCCAGCAGCCACCCCACACTGAACACTGAAGCTTTCTTT. It translates to CASSHPTLNTEAFF.

This chain links TRBV6-5 with TRBJ2-7, with 10 bases identical to TRBD2. From germline, CDR1 is MNHEY and CDR2 SVGAGI. CDR3 length: 15 residues. The V and J ends lost 8 bases and 1 base, in that order; junction bases with no gene match: 8. CDR3 sequence (DNA): TGTGCCAGCGCCGGGACTAGCGCCCATTCCTACGAGCAGTACTTC. This translates into CASAGTSAHSYEQYF.

The chain has TRBV6-1 and TRBJ1-6; D ambiguous. The germline gives CDR1 MNHNS, CDR2 SASEGT. V lost 8 bases and J 5 bases, leaving 13 bases between the germline ends. This CDR3 is built from 14 residues. CDR3 protein: CASGLGGNNSPLHF. The DNA of the CDR3 is TGTGCCAGCGGACTAGGAGGGAATAATTCACCCCTCCACTTT.

The rearrangement uses TRBV6-4 and TRBJ2-1, with 11 positions matching TRBD1. The CDR3 covers 14 residues. Trimming cost V 6 bases and J 10 bases; bases outside gene matches: 8. The germline V gene encodes CDR1 MRHNA and CDR2 SNTAGT. The CDR3 region has the DNA TGTGCCAGCAGCATAGGACAGGGGGCAGGGGAGCAGTTCTTC. It yields the protein CASSIGQGAGEQFF.

The V call is TRBV2, the J call TRBJ1-4; D is undetermined. This CDR3 spans 11 amino acids. The germline V gene encodes CDR1 SNHLY and CDR2 FYNNEI. Between the trimmed V and J ends, which lost 1 base and 14 bases, there was a span of 8 bases. CDR3 in amino acids: CASSEGYGLFF. CDR3 sequence (DNA): TGTGCCAGCAGTGAAGGGTACGGGCTGTTTTTT.

The chain recombines TRBV2 with TRBJ1-2; TRBD1 matches at 10 bases. Germline V gives CDR1 SNHLY, CDR2 FYNNEI. Trimming cost V 4 bases and J 6 bases; bases outside gene matches: 2. The CDR3 covers 13 residues. The CDR3 is CASSAGTGDGYTF. CDR3 DNA: TGTGCCAGCAGTGCCGGGACAGGGGATGGCTACACCTTC.

This chain connects TRBV15 to TRBJ2-3; D is undetermined. Germline V CDR1 and CDR2: LNHNV, YYDKDF (reference sequence). This CDR3 spans 14 amino acids. V lost 2 bases to trimming and J lost 5 bases, with 11 bases between them. The CDR3 coding sequence is TGTGCCACCAGCAGACCCCAAGATAGAGATACGCAGTATTTT. Its translation is CATSRPQDRDTQYF.

This chain joins TRBV6-6 and TRBJ1-4; the match to TRBD1 covers 9 bases. The CDR3 has 13 residues. Trimming removed 10 bases from V and 8 bases from J; junction bases left unmatched: 8. The V gene's germline CDR1 is MNHNY and CDR2 SVGAGI (reference sequence). The CDR3 is CATSGTGSEKLFF. DNA for the CDR3: TGTGCCACCTCCGGGACAGGGTCCGAAAAACTGTTTTTT.

This clone appeared once. This chain connects TRBV6-6 to TRBJ2-1, with D unclear. Germline CDR1 MNHNY, CDR2 SVGAGI (reference sequence). The CDR3 is 12 residues long. The germline V and J ends were trimmed by 5 bases and 7 bases, with 9 bases remaining between them. The CDR3 DNA is TGTGCCAGCAGTACCTTGACAAATGAGCAGTTCTTC. Amino acids: CASSTLTNEQFF.

V is TRBV18 and J is TRBJ1-1; 7 bases agree with TRBD1. V was pared by 5 bases and J by 2 bases, with 17 bases of the junction left unmatched. The CDR3 has 18 amino acids. Germline-derived CDR1 and CDR2 are KGHSH and LQKENI. This CDR3 reads CASSSQSGQVRGNTEAFF. The CDR3 nucleotides are TGTGCCAGCTCAAGCCAATCCGGACAGGTCCGAGGAAACACTGAAGCTTTCTTT.

The chain couples TRBV11-3 to TRBJ2-7; D is possibly TRBD2 (6 bases). Trimming shortened V by 7 bases and J by 2 bases, and 18 bases separated the two germline ends. Germline CDR1 and CDR2: SGHNT and YENEEA. The CDR3 extends over 15 amino acids. For the CDR3, the DNA is TGTGCCAGCATCCACCCAGCGGGTTTCACCTACGAGCAGTACTTC. Translated: CASIHPAGFTYEQYF.

The genes are TRBV5-1 and TRBJ2-2, with 7 bases fitting TRBD1. The V segment lost 4 bases and the J segment 5 bases; nucleotides outside the gene matches: 8. Germline CDR1 and CDR2: SGHRS and YFSETQ. The CDR3 covers 15 residues. CDR3 DNA: TGCGCCAGCAGCACCCCGGACAGGAAAACCGGGGAGCTGTTTTTT. Translating it yields CASSTPDRKTGELFF.

V and J are TRBV4-1 and TRBJ2-1; 9 bases fit TRBD2. With V trimmed by 3 bases and J by 0 bases, 3 bases remained unmatched. There are 16 residues in the CDR3. The germline gives CDR1 MGHRA, CDR2 YSYEKL. The CDR3 is CASSHRAGGSYNEQFF. CDR3 in DNA: TGCGCCAGCAGCCACCGAGCGGGGGGCTCCTACAATGAGCAGTTCTTC.

The chain has TRBV5-1 and TRBJ2-2; D is possibly TRBD1 (6 bases). The V gene lost 1 base and the J gene lost 2 bases, with 15 bases spanning the gap. CDR3 length: 17 residues. Germline loops: CDR1 SGHRS, CDR2 YFSETQ. This chain's CDR3 is CASSLRNTGLNTGELFF. As DNA, the CDR3 is TGCGCCAGCAGCTTGAGGAATACAGGGCTCAACACCGGGGAGCTGTTTTTT.

The rearrangement uses TRBV19 and TRBJ1-3, with a possible D match to TRBD1 (6 bases). Deletions cut 7 bases from V and 0 bases from J, with 10 bases between. The CDR3 length is 14 residues. Germline lookup yields CDR1 LNHDA and CDR2 SQIVND (reference sequence). This chain's CDR3 is CASKRQVSGNTIYF. The CDR3 DNA is TGTGCCAGTAAGAGACAGGTCTCTGGAAACACCATATATTTT.

This rearrangement joins TRBV18 to TRBJ2-7; D ambiguous. Trimming took 3 bases from V and 0 from J, leaving 27 bases between them. The length of the CDR3 is 20 residues. Germline V CDR1 and CDR2: KGHSH, LQKENI. The CDR3 reads CASSPLVRRELHSHSYEQYF. The CDR3 nucleotides are TGTGCCAGCTCACCCCTAGTCCGCCGCGAGCTACATTCTCACTCCTACGAGCAGTACTTC.

The rearrangement joins TRBV5-1 to TRBJ2-5, with 10 bases matching TRBD2. Per the germline V gene, CDR1 is SGHRS and CDR2 is YFSETQ. Trimming removed 1 base from V and 5 bases from J; junction bases left unmatched: 5. CDR3 length: 15 residues. CDR3 DNA sequence: TGCGCCAGCAGCTTGAGCGGGGGGGCCTGGGAGACCCAGTACTTC. This encodes CASSLSGGAWETQYF.

V is TRBV5-4 and J is TRBJ2-7, with D possibly TRBD1 on 5 matching bases. In germline, CDR1 is SGHNT, CDR2 YYREEE (reference sequence). Trimming took 0 bases from V and 1 from J, leaving 11 bases between them. This CDR3 region has 15 residues. For the CDR3, the DNA is TGTGCCAGCAGCTTGGGGTTAGGGGCTTCCTACGAGCAGTACTTC. This codes for CASSLGLGASYEQYF.

The CDR3 here is CSVGGRMNTEAFF. The CDR3 DNA sequence: TGCAGCGTTGGCGGGCGGATGAACACTGAAGCTTTCTTT. The chain links TRBV29-1 to TRBJ1-1; unclear D gene. CDR3 size: 13 residues. V lost 4 bases to trimming and J lost 0 bases, with 9 bases between them. CDR1 is SQVTM and CDR2 is ANQGSEA in the germline V gene.

This sequence joins TRBV6-1 and TRBJ1-5, with D possibly TRBD1 on 6 matching bases. V lost 6 bases to trimming and J lost 7 bases, with 16 bases between them. CDR1 is MNHNS and CDR2 is SASEGT in the germline V gene. The CDR3 loop spans 14 amino acids. The CDR3 reads CASRQAQGGQPQHF. CDR3 DNA: TGTGCCAGCAGACAGGCACAGGGTGGACAGCCCCAGCATTTT.

This clone appeared a single time. The chain has TRBV25-1 and TRBJ1-2; 7 bases line up with TRBD1. Germline trimming cut 0 bases from V and 4 bases from J; bases unmatched to any gene: 8. Germline V gene sequence: CDR1 MGHDK, CDR2 SYGVNS. This CDR3 has 16 amino acids. In nucleotides, the CDR3 is TGTGCCAGCAGTGAATATACAGGGGTTGGGGGCTATGGCTACACCTTC. This encodes CASSEYTGVGGYGYTF.

This clone was observed a handful of times. The chain has TRBV18 and TRBJ2-2; TRBD1 agrees at 9 bases. The V gene end was trimmed by 6 bases and the J gene end by 4 bases; junction bases not matched to a gene: 6. Germline V gives CDR1 KGHSH, CDR2 LQKENI. The CDR3 contains 15 residues. The CDR3 sequence: CASSRGQGPTGELFF. The DNA for the CDR3 is TGTGCCAGCTCTCGGGGACAGGGACCCACCGGGGAGCTGTTTTTT. The whole variable domain, remainder taken from reference TRBV18 and TRBJ2-2, is NAGVMQNPRHLVRRRGQEARLRCSPMKGHSHVYWYRQLPEEGLKFMVYLQKENIIDESGMPKERFSAEFPKEGPSILRIQQVVRGDSAAYFCASSRGQGPTGELFFGEGSRLTVL.

The rearrangement uses TRBV2 and TRBJ2-7; no clear D gene. Germline loops: CDR1 SNHLY, CDR2 FYNNEI. The V and J ends lost 1 base and 7 bases respectively, with 14 bases between them. This CDR3 has 14 residues. Here the CDR3 DNA reads TGTGCCAGCAGTGAAGGTAGTACTACGAGGGAGCAGTACTTC. Its protein is CASSEGSTTREQYF.

The chain uses TRBV6-7 and TRBJ2-3; D perhaps matches TRBD2 (5 bases). TRBV6-7 counts as an open reading frame of uncertain function. V dropped 0 bases and J dropped 3 bases, with 13 bases sitting between them. This CDR3 is 16 amino acids long. This chain's CDR3 is CASSYSPGRGTDTQYF. Here the CDR3 DNA reads TGTGCCAGCAGTTACTCTCCGGGGAGAGGGACAGATACGCAGTATTTT.

The V gene is TRBV5-5, the J gene TRBJ1-2; possible D gene TRBD1, 5 bases. V shed 1 base and J shed 2 bases, with 9 bases lying between them. The CDR3 totals 14 residues. Germline CDR1 and CDR2: SGHKS and YYEKEE (reference sequence). The CDR3 sequence: CASSLSAGNYGYTF. CDR3 coding DNA: TGTGCCAGCAGCTTGTCCGCAGGGAACTATGGCTACACCTTC.